A single sample gave rise to the 26 T cell receptor beta chains below, sequenced in a study of vaccination and CD4 T cells after COVID-19. Treatment: approximately nine-day PBMC culture with coronavirus spike peptide pools or control peptides (ViraFEST assay). Cultured CD4+ T cell DNA was sequenced using the Oncomine TCR Beta short-read assay. TCRdb reprocessed the PCR reads with MiXCR, giving one entry per CDR3 protein. The sample yields some 10,000 distinct CDR3 sequences, 35% to 50% seen once. No antigen has been assigned to these receptors. The sequenced sample was CD4+ T cells from blood, cultured in vitro. Receptors originate from a human donor who had recovered from COVID-19.

In its sample, this clonotype was seen a few times. Here the CDR3 reads CSASRDTSYEQYF. In nucleotides, the CDR3 is TGCAGTGCTTCCCGGGACACGTCCTACGAGCAGTACTTC. The rearrangement links TRBV20-1 to TRBJ2-7; D perhaps matches TRBD1 (6 bases). The germline CDR1 and CDR2 sequences are DFQATT and SNEGSKA (reference sequence). The CDR3 consists of 13 residues. Deletions cut 5 bases from V and 1 base from J, with 12 bases between.

The V call is TRBV9, the J call TRBJ2-2, with D perhaps matching TRBD2 (5 bases). V dropped 0 bases and J dropped 5 bases, with 11 bases sitting between them. The CDR3 is 15 amino acids. The germline CDR1 and CDR2 sequences are SGDLS and YYNGEE. The CDR3 spells CASSVGSEGTGELFF. In DNA form, the CDR3 reads TGTGCCAGCAGCGTAGGTTCAGAGGGAACCGGGGAGCTGTTTTTT.

The table lists this clonotype with a count of one. The V and J genes are TRBV6-2 or TRBV6-3 and TRBJ2-3; D might be TRBD1 (6 bases). Per the germline V gene, CDR1 is MNHEY and CDR2 is SVGEGT. Trimming removed 2 bases from V and 9 bases from J, with 12 bases in between. The length of the CDR3 is 13 residues. This chain's CDR3 is CASSYVGTNTQYF. Here the CDR3 DNA reads TGTGCCAGCAGTTACGTGGGGACAAACACGCAGTATTTT.

Comment on this clonotype: One junction end disagrees with the germline gene, perhaps due to a read error. The chain employs TRBV7-9 and TRBJ1-6; 7 bases fit TRBD1. In germline, CDR1 is SEHNR, CDR2 FQNEAQ (reference sequence). The CDR3 is 14 amino acids. CDR3 protein: CASSPGQPNSPLHF. In nucleotides, the CDR3 is TGCGCCAGCAGCCCGGGACAGCCTAATTCACCCCTCCACTTT.

This clonotype was detected a few times. This sequence joins TRBV4-1 and TRBJ1-5; possible D gene TRBD1, 6 bases. The V end was cut by 0 bases, the J end by 4 bases, with 16 bases between. This CDR3 has 17 amino acids. Per germline, CDR1 MGHRA and CDR2 YSYEKL. This chain's CDR3 is CASSQEVLQGGNQPQHF. CDR3 coding DNA: TGCGCCAGCAGCCAAGAAGTACTACAGGGAGGTAATCAGCCCCAGCATTTT.

V usage is TRBV5-1 and J usage is TRBJ2-3; no clear D. V dropped 4 bases and J dropped 4 bases, with 4 bases sitting between them. In germline, CDR1 is SGHRS, CDR2 YFSETQ. The CDR3 sequence is 11 residues long. The CDR3 nucleotides read TGCGCCAGCAGCCGGTCAGATACGCAGTATTTT. Translating it yields CASSRSDTQYF.

V usage is TRBV6-1 and J usage is TRBJ2-1; TRBD1 agrees at 8 bases. V lost 5 bases and J lost 9; bases outside the gene matches: 6. The CDR3 consists of 13 residues. Looked up from germline, CDR1 is MNHNS and CDR2 is SASEGT. The CDR3 loop reads CASSPDRAGEQFF. The CDR3 region has the DNA TGTGCCAGCAGTCCGGACAGGGCCGGTGAGCAGTTCTTC.

V and J are TRBV7-9 and TRBJ1-1, with TRBD1 matching 8 bases. Germline CDR1 reads SEHNR; CDR2 reads FQNEAQ (reference sequence). The CDR3 is 14 residues long. With 5 bases clipped from V and 5 bases from J, the junction kept 7 bases outside the gene matches. As DNA, the CDR3 is TGTGCCAGCAGCCCTAGGACAGGGAATACTGAAGCTTTCTTT. It encodes CASSPRTGNTEAFF.

The sample holds a few counts of this clonotype. The V gene is TRBV7-8, the J gene TRBJ2-4; TRBD1 aligns across 7 bases. CDR1 and CDR2 (germline): SGHVS, FQNEAQ. With V trimmed by 5 bases and J by 5 bases, 12 bases remained unmatched. CDR3 size: 16 residues. This chain's CDR3 is CASSTPQDRVQNIQYF. CDR3 DNA sequence: TGTGCCAGCAGCACACCACAAGACAGGGTTCAAAACATTCAGTACTTC.

This sequence joins TRBV21-1 and TRBJ2-5; the table's D gene call, TRBD1, was not cross checked with the DNA. TRBV21-1 is classified as a pseudogene. The CDR3 runs 15 residues. The CDR3 is CAIPSSWSSQETQYF. CDR3 coding DNA: TGTGCCATCCCCTCTTCCTGGAGCAGCCAAGAGACCCAGTACTTC.

V and J are TRBV6-1 and TRBJ1-2; TRBD1 is a possible D gene (5 bases). Per the germline V gene, CDR1 is MNHNS and CDR2 is SASEGT. CDR3 length equals 13 residues. V was trimmed by 6 bases and J by 7 bases, leaving 15 bases between them. The CDR3 DNA is TGTGCCAGCAGCTCCCTGACCGGGGGTGGCTACACCTTC. Protein sequence: CASSSLTGGGYTF.

J is TRBJ1-4 and V is TRBV6-1; D remains ambiguous. This CDR3 is built from 14 residues. The germline CDR1 and CDR2 sequences are MNHNS and SASEGT. V lost 8 bases and J 7 bases, leaving 17 bases between the germline ends. The CDR3 region has the DNA TGTGCCAGCGGAAATAGAGGCTGGTTTGAAAAACTGTTTTTT. This translates into CASGNRGWFEKLFF.

The gene calls are TRBV7-8 and TRBJ2-3; 14 nucleotides line up with TRBD2. CDR1 is SGHVS and CDR2 is FQNEAQ in the germline V gene. The CDR3 is 17 residues long. The trim removed 5 bases at V and 3 bases at J, leaving 7 bases unmatched. This CDR3 is CASSPGTSGGETDTQYF. The CDR3 coding sequence is TGTGCCAGCAGCCCCGGGACTAGCGGGGGAGAAACAGATACGCAGTATTTT. The full variable domain, completed using reference TRBV7-8 and TRBJ2-3, is GAGVSQSPRYKVAKRGQDVALRCDPISGHVSLFWYQQALGQGPEFLTYFQNEAQLDKSGLPSDRFFAERPEGSVSTLKIQRTQQEDSAVYLCASSPGTSGGETDTQYFGPGTRLTVL.

The chain joins TRBV19 to TRBJ2-5; no reliable D call. Trimming stripped 4 bases from V and 5 bases from J, with 5 bases between. Germline V gene sequence: CDR1 LNHDA, CDR2 SQIVND (reference sequence). The CDR3 runs 11 residues. The CDR3 bases are TGTGCCAGTAGTAGGCGGGAGACCCAGTACTTC. Translation gives CASSRRETQYF. The complete variable domain, with remaining parts taken from reference TRBV19 and TRBJ2-5, reads DGGITQSPKYLFRKEGQNVTLSCEQNLNHDAMYWYRQDPGQGLRLIYYSQIVNDFQKGDIAEGYSVSREKKESFPLTVTSAQKNPTAFYLCASSRRETQYFGPGTRLLVL.

The J gene is TRBJ2-2, the V gene TRBV11-3, with 8 bases identical to TRBD2. CDR3 length: 15 residues. V trimming: 4 bases; J trimming: 6 bases; junction bases outside the gene matches: 7. CDR1 and CDR2 from the germline V gene are SGHNT and YENEEA. CDR3 loop: CASSSRGGLAGELFF. CDR3 nucleotide sequence: TGTGCCAGCAGCTCCCGGGGGGGGCTGGCCGGGGAGCTGTTTTTT.

The chain uses TRBV27 and TRBJ2-3, with D perhaps matching TRBD1 (5 bases). The length of the CDR3 is 18 residues. The germline V gene has CDR1 MNHEY and CDR2 SMNVEV (reference sequence). V shed 5 bases and J shed 0 bases, with 21 bases lying between them. CDR3 in DNA: TGTGCCAGCAGTCCCCGAGGTAGAAGGGGCCCCAGCACAGATACGCAGTATTTT. Its protein product is CASSPRGRRGPSTDTQYF.

The V and J genes are TRBV19 and TRBJ1-5, with TRBD1 as a possible D gene (5 bases). The CDR3 is 15 residues long. Trimming removed 4 bases at V and 2 bases at J, with 12 bases between. Germline V gives CDR1 LNHDA, CDR2 SQIVND (reference sequence). CDR3 sequence: CASSRGEWGNQPQHF. In DNA, the CDR3 is TGTGCCAGTAGTAGGGGGGAATGGGGCAATCAGCCCCAGCATTTT. The full variable domain, in which reference TRBV19 and TRBJ1-5 provide the parts outside the CDR3, is DGGITQSPKYLFRKEGQNVTLSCEQNLNHDAMYWYRQDPGQGLRLIYYSQIVNDFQKGDIAEGYSVSREKKESFPLTVTSAQKNPTAFYLCASSRGEWGNQPQHFGDGTRLSIL.

This clonotype was found a few times. V and J are TRBV30 and TRBJ2-7, with D possibly being TRBD1 or TRBD2 (6 bases each). Germline V CDR1 and CDR2: GTSNPN, SVGIG (reference sequence). Trimming shortened V by 4 bases and J by 3 bases, and 16 bases separated the two germline ends. The CDR3 runs to 14 residues. The chain's CDR3 is CAWTRRGEVYEQYF. The CDR3 DNA sequence: TGTGCCTGGACCCGGAGGGGGGAGGTCTACGAGCAGTACTTC.

The rearrangement uses TRBV2 and TRBJ2-7; 7 bases align to TRBD1. The V and J ends lost 3 bases and 9 bases, in that order; junction bases with no gene match: 5. This CDR3 is built from 12 residues. CDR1 is SNHLY, CDR2 FYNNEI, per germline. In DNA, the CDR3 is TGTGCCAGCAGTGAGAGGGGGCTTACGCAGTACTTC. Residues: CASSERGLTQYF.

The rearrangement links TRBV2 to TRBJ1-2; D might be TRBD1 (5 bases). The CDR3 is made up of 14 amino acids. The V end lost 3 bases, the J end lost 3 bases, and 11 bases lay between the germline ends. Germline lookup yields CDR1 SNHLY and CDR2 FYNNEI. DNA for the CDR3: TGTGCCAGCAGTGAGGCAGGAGGGGACTATGGCTACACCTTC. It codes for CASSEAGGDYGYTF.

The V call is TRBV7-2, the J call TRBJ2-1; D is uncertain. The CDR3 is 14 amino acids. Per germline, CDR1 SGHTA and CDR2 FQGNSA. V lost 5 bases to trimming and J lost 4 bases, with 12 bases between them. The CDR3 protein is CASSTGAAYNEQFF. CDR3 coding DNA: TGTGCCAGCAGCACCGGCGCGGCTTACAATGAGCAGTTCTTC.

J is TRBJ1-2 and V is TRBV4-1; TRBD1 agrees at 8 bases. This CDR3 spans 16 amino acids. The trim removed 1 base at V and 3 bases at J, leaving 7 bases unmatched. Germline V gene data show CDR1 as MGHRA and CDR2 as YSYEKL. Here the CDR3 DNA reads TGCGCCAGCAGCCAAGTAGGACAGGGAAAGGACTATGGCTACACCTTC. Residues: CASSQVGQGKDYGYTF.

A remark on this clonotype: Sequence at one end of the junction differs from germline and may be a read error. The chain couples TRBV6-5 to TRBJ1-6; 9 bases match TRBD1. In germline, CDR1 is MNHEY, CDR2 SVGAGI. This CDR3 region has 15 residues. The CDR3 loop is CVSSYSGTGRSPLHF. CDR3 bases: TGTGTCAGCAGTTACTCCGGGACAGGGCGATCACCCCTCCACTTT.

The V gene is TRBV7-9, the J gene TRBJ1-2; 9 nucleotides align to TRBD1. This CDR3 is 14 amino acids long. Germline assignment: CDR1 SEHNR and CDR2 FQNEAQ (reference sequence). V was clipped by 5 bases and J by 7 bases; unmatched bases: 8. Here the CDR3 reads CASSPTGQGSGYTF. CDR3 coding DNA: TGTGCCAGCAGCCCTACCGGACAGGGGTCTGGCTACACCTTC.

The rearrangement joins TRBV12-3 or TRBV12-4 to TRBJ1-2; 10 nucleotides match TRBD1. The V segment lost 4 bases and the J segment 3 bases; nucleotides outside the gene matches: 5. This CDR3 has 15 residues. CDR3 protein: CASSSPGTGDYGYTF. As DNA, the CDR3 is TGTGCCAGCAGTTCCCCCGGGACAGGGGACTATGGCTACACCTTC.

The genes are TRBV6-5 and TRBJ1-2; the D is unclear. V shed 4 bases and J shed 1 base, with 10 bases lying between them. The germline gives CDR1 MNHEY, CDR2 SVGAGI. The length of the CDR3 is 14 residues. The CDR3 is CASSSLSSNYGYTF. DNA for the CDR3: TGTGCCAGCAGTTCCCTAAGCAGTAACTATGGCTACACCTTC.